This T cell receptor beta chain stems from a study of human T cells and chemical hapten exposure. Background on the study: Researchers reported sensitizing a roughly 2 cm by roughly 2 cm upper inner arm skin site with 2% DPC. After 6 days, upper back 0.01% DPC patch tests were scored.

Time point noted: patch test 1, 2 weeks after DPC sensitization. Treatment denoted: therapeutic diphenylcyclopropenone sensitization with weekly scalp DPC. Individual cDNA molecules (in the library) carried attached unique molecular identifiers. Authors' processing steps: With a range of about 23,224 to 700,000, the median per sample was around 96,000 TCRs. Each CDR3 protein gets one entry after TCRdb re-called the RACE reads with MiXCR. TCRdb, not the original authors, processed these V and J calls. The sample carries 75,000 to 100,000 distinct CDR3 sequences, roughly 12% recorded once. The length of the CDR3 is 15 residues. Germline CDR1 and CDR2: MGHRA and YSYEKL. V was clipped by 4 bases and J by 0 bases, with 10 bases between them. This clonotype has just a few counts.

The sequences come from whole blood, collected in connection with sensitization to the hapten diphenylcyclopropenone (DPC). This clonotype was sampled from a woman aged 40 to 50 with alopecia areata. Some clones in this sample may be carry-over from other donors' samples. The chain recombines TRBV4-1 with TRBJ1-3; D perhaps matches TRBD1 (6 bases). The CDR3 coding sequence is TGCGCCAGCAGCCGTAGAGGGGGCTCTGGAAACACCATATATTTT. Translated: CASSRRGGSGNTIYF.